Many counts were recorded for the clone carrying this T cell receptor beta chain. From germline, CDR1 is MNHNY and CDR2 SVGAGI (reference sequence). The CDR3 totals 17 residues. Trimming at V came to 5 bases and at J to 9 bases, leaving 16 bases not matched to a gene. The sample is drawn from a study of blood T cells in healthy people across ages. A second PCR, run for roughly 7 to 11 cycles, used a sample-barcoded 5' primer plus a J-beta primer mix. Each CDR3 protein is one row after TCRdb ran MiXCR on the 5' RACE reads. The table lists just under 900,000 distinct CDR3 sequences, 29% of them singletons.

This chain connects TRBV6-6 to TRBJ2-4; the match to TRBD1 covers 10 bases. Sequenced material: blood. The TCR originated in a woman older than 75 in good health. The chain's CDR3 is CASSPSGTGDHFGIQYF. The CDR3 coding sequence is TGTGCCAGCAGTCCCTCTGGGACAGGGGACCACTTTGGCATTCAGTACTTC.